These 8 T cell receptor beta chains originate from one sample sequenced in a study of response to subunit inactivated influenza vaccine. Each CDR3 protein is one row after TCRdb ran MiXCR on the RT-PCR reads. The profile shows approximately 300,000 distinct CDR3 sequences, over 20% of them singletons. The starting material was PBMCs from blood, obtained less than 22 months after vaccination. The receptors shown here come from a man aged 50 to 69 who received an inactivated influenza vaccine.

This clonotype came up a few times. V is TRBV7-2 and J is TRBJ1-5; the match to TRBD1 covers 9 bases. This CDR3 region has 15 residues. Germline-derived CDR1 and CDR2 are SGHTA and FQGNSA. V shed 3 bases and J 6 bases; nucleotides not matched to a gene: 6. This CDR3 is CASSFTGGVGQPQHF. CDR3 nucleotide sequence: TGTGCCAGCAGCTTCACAGGGGGCGTTGGTCAGCCCCAGCATTTT.

This chain joins TRBV29-1 and TRBJ1-2; D might be TRBD1 (5 bases). V was clipped by 2 bases and J by 7 bases, with 11 bases between them. Germline CDR1 is SQVTM and CDR2 is ANQGSEA. The length of the CDR3 is 12 residues. CDR3 in DNA: TGCAGCGTTGAATCAGGGTTCCCTGGCTACACCTTC. Translated: CSVESGFPGYTF.

The gene calls are TRBV28 and TRBJ2-7; D tentatively fits TRBD1 or TRBD2 (5 bases each). Trimming shortened V by 9 bases and J by 2 bases, and 14 bases separated the two germline ends. Germline CDR1 and CDR2: MDHEN and SYDVKM. CDR3 size: 13 residues. The CDR3 region is CASTGTGTYEQYF. The DNA for the CDR3 is TGTGCCAGTACGGGAACAGGTACCTACGAGCAGTACTTC.

This clonotype has ten or more counts. The chain recombines TRBV6-5 with TRBJ1-2, with D hard to call. V was pared by 4 bases and J by 2 bases, with 14 bases between. Germline V gene data show CDR1 as MNHEY and CDR2 as SVGAGI. The CDR3 covers 15 residues. DNA for the CDR3: TGTGCCAGCAGTTCAACCCGGGCCGCAAACTATGGCTACACCTTC. Residues: CASSSTRAANYGYTF.

V is TRBV10-3 and J is TRBJ2-7; maybe TRBD2 (6 bases). The CDR3 loop spans 17 amino acids. Germline-derived CDR1 and CDR2 are ENHRY and SYGVKD. With 6 bases removed from V and 4 bases from J, the gap between germline ends came to 25 bases. The CDR3 nucleotides are TGTGCCATCAGCGGGATAGTAGAGGCGGGATTCGTTTACGAGCAGTACTTC. Protein sequence: CAISGIVEAGFVYEQYF.

The chain carries TRBV5-1 and TRBJ1-2; no clear D. CDR1 is SGHRS, CDR2 YFSETQ, per germline. The CDR3 covers 14 residues. V was trimmed by 0 bases and J by 6 bases, leaving 12 bases between them. The CDR3 sequence is CASSLVGDRNGYTF. Written as DNA, the CDR3 is TGCGCCAGCAGCTTGGTAGGAGATCGGAATGGCTACACCTTC.

The chain uses TRBV27 and TRBJ1-4; D may be TRBD1 (5 bases). V lost 6 bases, J lost 8 bases, and 19 bases lay in between. Germline V gene lookup returns CDR1 MNHEY and CDR2 SMNVEV (reference sequence). The CDR3 totals 15 residues. This chain's CDR3 is CASRMRSQGPEKLFF. The CDR3 DNA follows: TGTGCCAGCAGAATGAGGAGCCAGGGTCCCGAAAAACTGTTTTTT.

The table lists this clonotype with a few counts. The rearrangement uses TRBV6-2 or TRBV6-3 and TRBJ1-6; D gene unclear. V gave up 2 bases and J gave up 5 bases, with 7 bases separating them. Germline values: CDR1 MNHEY, CDR2 SVGEGT. There are 14 residues in the CDR3. CDR3 sequence (DNA): TGTGCCAGCAGTTACAGGGAAGATAATTCACCCCTCCACTTT. It translates to CASSYREDNSPLHF.